Listed below are T cell receptor beta chains from one sample, sequenced in a study of post-analysis software for immune sequencing data. TCRdb reanalysed the PCR reads using MiXCR and keeps one entry per CDR3 protein. Of some 690,000 distinct CDR3 sequences detected, 55% to 70% appear once; the ten largest clones hold 11%. Sample: blood. The receptor set was obtained from a girl aged 2-15 years with multiple sclerosis. Each CDR3 is given with its conserved first and last residue. D genes are given only for firm matches. The listing skips clone size in some rows; elsewhere it reads once, few, many or a size class.

V gene: TRBV5-1
J gene: TRBJ1-2
D gene: .
clone size: .
CDR3 protein: CASSLDSPIYGYTF
CDR3 DNA: TGCGCCAGCAGCTTGGACTCTCCCATCTATGGCTACACCTTC

V gene: TRBV29-1
J gene: TRBJ2-1
D gene: .
clone size: few
CDR3 protein: CSVYSYPIRNYNEQFF
CDR3 DNA: TGCAGCGTTTACTCATACCCCATTCGTAATTACAATGAGCAGTTCTTC

V gene: TRBV7-2
J gene: TRBJ2-1
D gene: .
clone size: .
CDR3 protein: CASSLASSRGWDEQFF
CDR3 DNA: TGTGCCAGCAGCTTAGCGAGTAGCCGGGGTTGGGATGAGCAGTTCTTC

V gene: TRBV3-1
J gene: TRBJ1-2
D gene: .
clone size: .
CDR3 protein: CASSQDPDRLSNYGYTF
CDR3 DNA: TGTGCCAGCAGCCAAGATCCCGACAGGCTATCGAACTATGGCTACACCTTC

V gene: TRBV29-1
J gene: TRBJ1-2
D gene: .
clone size: few
CDR3 protein: CSVGTQGYTF
CDR3 DNA: TGCAGCGTTGGGACGCAAGGCTACACCTTC

V gene: TRBV5-1
J gene: TRBJ1-2
D gene: TRBD1
clone size: .
CDR3 protein: CASSIQPQGLNYGYTF
CDR3 DNA: TGCGCCAGCAGCATTCAACCACAGGGGTTGAACTATGGCTACACCTTC

V gene: TRBV15
J gene: TRBJ2-3
D gene: TRBD2
clone size: once
CDR3 protein: CATSGSGASTDTQYF
CDR3 DNA: TGTGCCACCAGCGGTAGCGGGGCTAGCACAGATACGCAGTATTTT

V gene: TRBV5-1
J gene: TRBJ2-3
D gene: TRBD2
clone size: few
CDR3 protein: CASSHTSGSTDTQYF
CDR3 DNA: TGCGCCAGCAGCCACACTAGCGGGAGTACAGATACGCAGTATTTT

V gene: TRBV5-1
J gene: TRBJ2-1
D gene: .
clone size: .
CDR3 protein: CASSLTSRASSYNEQFF
CDR3 DNA: TGCGCCAGCAGCTTGACTAGCAGGGCTAGCTCCTACAATGAGCAGTTCTTC

V gene: TRBV30
J gene: TRBJ2-4
D gene: .
clone size: .
CDR3 protein: CAWRQPLAKNIQYF
CDR3 DNA: TGTGCCTGGAGGCAGCCCCTAGCCAAAAACATTCAGTACTTC

V gene: TRBV27
J gene: TRBJ1-6
D gene: .
clone size: .
CDR3 protein: CASREGTADSPLHF
CDR3 DNA: TGTGCCAGCAGAGAGGGGACGGCAGATTCACCCCTCCACTTT

V gene: TRBV29-1
J gene: TRBJ1-2
D gene: .
clone size: once
CDR3 protein: CSVEEAGRSLYGYTF
CDR3 DNA: TGCAGCGTTGAAGAGGCGGGGAGGAGTCTCTATGGCTACACCTTC

V gene: TRBV5-1
J gene: TRBJ2-7
D gene: TRBD1
clone size: .
CDR3 protein: CASSFSTGIYEQYF
CDR3 DNA: TGCGCCAGCAGCTTCTCGACAGGGATTTACGAGCAGTACTTC

V gene: TRBV12-3/TRBV12-4
J gene: TRBJ1-1
D gene: TRBD1
clone size: .
CDR3 protein: CASSYRDRVAAFF
CDR3 DNA: TGTGCCAGCAGTTACCGGGACAGGGTTGCAGCTTTCTTT

V gene: TRBV6-5
J gene: TRBJ1-5
D gene: .
clone size: .
CDR3 protein: CASSSYGGNQPQHF
CDR3 DNA: TGTGCCAGCAGTTCGTACGGTGGCAATCAGCCCCAGCATTTT

V gene: TRBV12-3/TRBV12-4
J gene: TRBJ2-7
D gene: .
clone size: .
CDR3 protein: CASSRKTYEQYF
CDR3 DNA: TGTGCCAGCAGTCGGAAAACCTACGAGCAGTACTTC

V gene: TRBV5-1
J gene: TRBJ2-7
D gene: TRBD1
clone size: few
CDR3 protein: CASSSGTVSPYEQYF
CDR3 DNA: TGCGCCAGCAGCTCCGGGACAGTATCACCCTACGAGCAGTACTTC

V gene: TRBV29-1
J gene: TRBJ2-1
D gene: TRBD2
clone size: .
CDR3 protein: CSALGTSGYNEQFF
CDR3 DNA: TGCAGCGCCCTCGGGACTAGCGGTTACAATGAGCAGTTCTTC

V gene: TRBV7-9
J gene: TRBJ2-3
D gene: TRBD2
clone size: few
CDR3 protein: CASSLAPLAGGVADTQYF
CDR3 DNA: TGTGCCAGCAGCTTAGCCCCCCTAGCGGGAGGGGTGGCAGATACGCAGTATTTT

V gene: TRBV29-1
J gene: TRBJ2-7
D gene: TRBD2
clone size: .
CDR3 protein: CSVGQRTSGSYEQYF
CDR3 DNA: TGCAGCGTCGGTCAACGGACTAGCGGGAGCTACGAGCAGTACTTC

V gene: TRBV20-1
J gene: TRBJ1-2
D gene: TRBD1
clone size: .
CDR3 protein: CSAPLAGGYGYTF
CDR3 DNA: TGCAGTGCTCCCTTAGCAGGGGGATATGGCTACACCTTC

V gene: TRBV9
J gene: TRBJ2-3
D gene: .
clone size: few
CDR3 protein: CASSVVQASTDTQYF
CDR3 DNA: TGTGCCAGCAGCGTAGTCCAGGCCAGCACAGATACGCAGTATTTT

V gene: TRBV2
J gene: TRBJ2-3
D gene: .
clone size: .
CDR3 protein: CASSDSPTDTQYF
CDR3 DNA: TGTGCCAGCAGTGACTCGCCCACAGATACGCAGTATTTT

V gene: TRBV9
J gene: TRBJ2-1
D gene: .
clone size: few
CDR3 protein: CASSVSGSMINEQFF
CDR3 DNA: TGTGCCAGCAGCGTAAGCGGTAGCATGATCAATGAGCAGTTCTTC

V gene: TRBV2
J gene: TRBJ2-4
D gene: TRBD1
clone size: .
CDR3 protein: CASSERVTGGSEAKNIQYF
CDR3 DNA: TGTGCCAGCAGTGAACGTGTGACAGGGGGTTCTGAAGCCAAAAACATTCAGTACTTC

V gene: TRBV6-5
J gene: TRBJ1-1
D gene: TRBD1
clone size: few
CDR3 protein: CASSRTGTEAFF
CDR3 DNA: TGTGCCAGCAGTAGGACAGGGACTGAAGCTTTCTTT

V gene: TRBV29-1
J gene: TRBJ2-5
D gene: .
clone size: .
CDR3 protein: CSADGGEETQYF
CDR3 DNA: TGCAGCGCGGATGGGGGTGAAGAGACCCAGTACTTC

V gene: TRBV25-1
J gene: TRBJ2-1
D gene: .
clone size: .
CDR3 protein: CASSESQGEQFF
CDR3 DNA: TGTGCCAGCAGTGAATCCCAGGGTGAGCAGTTCTTC

V gene: TRBV10-3
J gene: TRBJ1-2
D gene: .
clone size: .
CDR3 protein: CAISEAQAPSGYTF
CDR3 DNA: TGTGCCATCAGTGAAGCGCAGGCGCCCTCCGGCTACACCTTC

V gene: TRBV11-2
J gene: TRBJ1-3
D gene: TRBD1
clone size: .
CDR3 protein: CASSSITGVVSGNTIYF
CDR3 DNA: TGTGCCAGCAGCTCCATAACAGGGGTGGTCTCTGGAAACACCATATATTTT

V gene: TRBV11-2
J gene: TRBJ2-1
D gene: .
clone size: .
CDR3 protein: CASSLAPGGGAYNEQFF
CDR3 DNA: TGTGCCAGCAGCTTAGCCCCCGGAGGCGGAGCATACAATGAGCAGTTCTTC

V gene: TRBV2
J gene: TRBJ2-3
D gene: TRBD2
clone size: .
CDR3 protein: CASSLLAGGPTNTQYF
CDR3 DNA: TGTGCCAGCAGCCTGCTAGCGGGGGGCCCTACGAATACGCAGTATTTT

V gene: TRBV5-1
J gene: TRBJ1-1
D gene: .
clone size: few
CDR3 protein: CASSPSPGANTEAFF
CDR3 DNA: TGCGCCAGCAGTCCAAGTCCCGGGGCGAACACTGAAGCTTTCTTT

V gene: TRBV6-2/TRBV6-3
J gene: TRBJ1-1
D gene: .
clone size: .
CDR3 protein: CASSHVGANTEAFF
CDR3 DNA: TGTGCCAGCAGTCACGTCGGGGCTAACACTGAAGCTTTCTTT

V gene: TRBV6-6
J gene: TRBJ1-4
D gene: .
clone size: .
CDR3 protein: CASSSDGATNEKRFF
CDR3 DNA: TGTGCCAGCAGTTCGGACGGTGCAACTAATGAAAAACGGTTTTTT

V gene: TRBV7-9
J gene: TRBJ1-4
D gene: .
clone size: .
CDR3 protein: CASSLGGTLDEKLFF
CDR3 DNA: TGTGCCAGCAGCTTAGGAGGCACCTTGGATGAAAAACTGTTTTTT

V gene: TRBV5-6
J gene: TRBJ2-6
D gene: .
clone size: .
CDR3 protein: CASSLIAGANVLTF
CDR3 DNA: TGTGCCAGCAGCTTGATAGCTGGGGCCAACGTCCTGACTTTC

V gene: TRBV27
J gene: TRBJ2-3
D gene: .
clone size: many
CDR3 protein: CASSRGDTQYF
CDR3 DNA: TGTGCCAGCAGTCGGGGGGATACGCAGTATTTT

V gene: TRBV7-9
J gene: TRBJ2-3
D gene: TRBD2
clone size: .
CDR3 protein: CASSLDFSREGNTDTQYF
CDR3 DNA: TGTGCCAGCAGCTTAGATTTCTCGCGGGAGGGGAACACAGATACGCAGTATTTT

V gene: TRBV29-1
J gene: TRBJ2-1
D gene: TRBD1
clone size: .
CDR3 protein: CSVIFTGGSYNEQFF
CDR3 DNA: TGCAGCGTCATTTTTACAGGGGGTTCCTACAATGAGCAGTTCTTC

V gene: TRBV21-1
J gene: TRBJ1-5
D gene: .
clone size: .
CDR3 protein: CASSPPQQDNQPQHF
CDR3 DNA: TGTGCCAGCAGCCCCCCCCAACAGGACAATCAGCCCCAGCATTTT

V gene: TRBV5-1
J gene: TRBJ2-4
D gene: .
clone size: .
CDR3 protein: CASSLEAGLRNIQYF
CDR3 DNA: TGCGCCAGCAGCTTGGAGGCGGGATTGAGAAACATTCAGTACTTC

V gene: TRBV19
J gene: TRBJ2-1
D gene: TRBD2
clone size: .
CDR3 protein: CASSITAGGPSEQFF
CDR3 DNA: TGTGCCAGTAGTATAACGGCGGGGGGGCCGAGTGAGCAGTTCTTC

V gene: TRBV5-1
J gene: TRBJ1-2
D gene: .
clone size: .
CDR3 protein: CASSLMTGFNYGYTF
CDR3 DNA: TGCGCCAGCAGCTTGATGACCGGTTTTAACTATGGCTACACCTTC

V gene: TRBV6-5
J gene: TRBJ2-7
D gene: TRBD1
clone size: .
CDR3 protein: CASSYSAQGKNIRYF
CDR3 DNA: TGTGCCAGCAGTTACTCGGCACAGGGGAAAAACATTCGGTACTTC

V gene: TRBV12-3/TRBV12-4
J gene: TRBJ1-2
D gene: .
clone size: .
CDR3 protein: CASSPTVGGYTF
CDR3 DNA: TGTGCCAGCTCGCCGACCGTCGGGGGCTACACCTTC